This T cell receptor (beta chain) originates from a study of blood T cell repertoires in COVID-19. Study context: COVID-19 samples from acute and convalescent phases originated in the United States, Italy and Spain. From T cells, B-cell-depleted T cells, or PBMCs came the material, which was cDNA or gDNA.

With V trimmed by 5 bases and J by 3 bases, 9 bases remained unmatched. The CDR3 is made up of 15 amino acids. Germline V gene lookup returns CDR1 SGHVS and CDR2 FQNEAQ. Authors' processing steps: Amplification of reference gene primers was used by the study to estimate nucleated cell counts. Sequencing used immunoSEQ multiplex PCR; TCRdb keeps in-frame clones, though not all of them. V and J calls and clone size are as listed in that table; D and trimming were resolved from the DNA. The sample lists 210,000 or so clones; roughly 80% were seen once. The receptor comes from a woman of 80 years or more with active or convalescent COVID-19. This chain connects TRBV7-8 to TRBJ1-2, with 7 nucleotides matching TRBD1. The sequencing sample was made of peripheral blood. The CDR3 DNA is TGTGCCAGCAGCAACAACAGGGGCCAATACTATGGCTACACCTTC. Translation: CASSNNRGQYYGYTF.